What follows describes a single T cell receptor beta chain. Shortly before study entry, within 2 weeks, exposed participants had met a COVID-19 case. The sample is drawn from a study of blood T cell repertoires in COVID-19. The wider study: COVID-19 samples, acute and convalescent, were from the United States, Italy and Spain. T cells, B-cell-depleted T cells, or PBMCs provided the cDNA or gDNA that served as material.

Assay used: immunoSEQ multiplex PCR; TCRdb lists only in-frame clones, some missing. This table has about 150,000 clones, approximately 88% appearing once. Trimming left V 0 bases short and J 4 bases short, with 11 bases between. Germline V lookup: CDR1 SGHRS, CDR2 YFSETQ. The CDR3 spans 16 residues. This TCR derives from a man between 65 and 85 years old who had been exposed to COVID-19. This chain joins TRBV5-1 and TRBJ1-6, with D possibly being TRBD1 (5 bases). Sequences were obtained from PBMCs or T cells enriched from blood (not recorded which). CDR3 residues: CASSLAAGVYNSPLHF. In DNA form, the CDR3 reads TGCGCCAGCAGCTTGGCGGCGGGGGTATATAATTCACCCCTCCACTTT.